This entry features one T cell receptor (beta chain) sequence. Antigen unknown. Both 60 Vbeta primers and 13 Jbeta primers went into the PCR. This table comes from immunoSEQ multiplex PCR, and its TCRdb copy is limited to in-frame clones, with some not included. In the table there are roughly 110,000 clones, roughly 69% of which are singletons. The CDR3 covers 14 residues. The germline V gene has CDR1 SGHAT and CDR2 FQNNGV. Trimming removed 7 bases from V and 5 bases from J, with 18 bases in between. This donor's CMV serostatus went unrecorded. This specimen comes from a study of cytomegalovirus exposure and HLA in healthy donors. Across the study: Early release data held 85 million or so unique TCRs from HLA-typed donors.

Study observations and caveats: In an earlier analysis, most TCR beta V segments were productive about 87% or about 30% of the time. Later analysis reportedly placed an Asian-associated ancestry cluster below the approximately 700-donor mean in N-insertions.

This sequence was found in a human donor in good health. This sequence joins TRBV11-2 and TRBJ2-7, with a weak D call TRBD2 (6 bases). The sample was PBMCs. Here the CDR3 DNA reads TGTGCCAGCACCGTAACGGCGGGGACCAACGAGCAGTACTTC. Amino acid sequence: CASTVTAGTNEQYF.